These T cell receptor beta chains were read from a single sample in a study of cytomegalovirus exposure and HLA in healthy donors. Using immunoSEQ multiplex PCR, the repertoire was profiled, and TCRdb retains in-frame clones only, with some absent. The sample has some 120,000 clones; more than 65% are singletons. Sequencing input: PBMCs. These receptors were collected from a young man in good health and CMV-seropositive. The CDR3 runs from the conserved cysteine through the conserved F or W. The order of the fields is V gene, D gene, J gene, clone size, CDR3 protein, CDR3 DNA. A D gene is named only where the DNA matches it firmly. Clone size, where shown, is once, few, many, or a class for clones that have expanded.

>TRBV2|NA|TRBJ2-4|NA
CASSDGTSVAKNSQYF
TGTGCCAGCAGTGATGGGACATCCGTAGCCAAAAACAGTCAGTACTTC
>TRBV10-3|TRBD1|TRBJ2-7|NA
CATSGTESYEQYF
TGTGCCACTTCCGGGACAGAGTCCTACGAGCAGTACTTC
>TRBV6-5|TRBD2|TRBJ2-1|NA
CASSYRRETRNEQFF
TGTGCCAGCAGTTACCGGCGGGAGACCCGGAATGAGCAGTTCTTC
>TRBV7-6|NA|TRBJ2-7|NA
CASSLGAFFEQYF
TGTGCCAGCAGCTTAGGAGCATTCTTCGAGCAGTACTTC
>TRBV28|NA|TRBJ2-6|once
CAGGDSDNSGANGLTF
TGTGCCGGAGGGGACAGCGATAACTCTGGGGCCAACGGCCTGACTTTC
>TRBV7-2|TRBD2|TRBJ2-1|NA
CASSGTLAASPVEQFF
TGTGCCAGCAGTGGAACACTAGCGGCGAGTCCGGTTGAGCAGTTCTTC
>TRBV6-5|TRBD1|TRBJ2-7|once
CASSYSGTGGYEQYF
TGTGCCAGCAGTTACTCCGGGACAGGTGGTTACGAGCAGTACTTC
>TRBV18|NA|TRBJ1-5|NA
CASSRQGSNQPQHF
TGTGCCAGCTCACGTCAGGGTAGCAATCAGCCCCAGCATTTT
>TRBV30|NA|TRBJ1-2|NA
CAWSEISNYGYTF
TGTGCCTGGAGTGAAATCTCTAACTATGGCTACACCTTC
>TRBV4-1|NA|TRBJ1-5|NA
CASSPASIGQPQHF
TGCGCCAGCAGCCCAGCCTCTATCGGGCAGCCCCAGCATTTT
>TRBV5-5|NA|TRBJ2-3|NA
CASSSRESTDTQYF
TGTGCCAGCAGCTCCCGGGAATCCACAGATACGCAGTATTTT
>TRBV4-2|NA|TRBJ2-1|NA
CASRTVGGPGNEQFF
TGTGCCAGCAGGACTGTCGGCGGGCCAGGCAATGAGCAGTTCTTC
>TRBV11-3|NA|TRBJ2-1|NA
CASSPATGNNEQFF
TGTGCCAGCAGCCCCGCGACGGGAAACAATGAGCAGTTCTTC
>TRBV5-4|TRBD1|TRBJ2-7|NA
CASSLKAAGGHEQYF
TGTGCCAGCAGCTTGAAGGCCGCAGGGGGCCACGAGCAGTACTTC
>TRBV7-8|NA|TRBJ2-7|once
CASSDRSGPTYEQYF
TGTGCCAGCTCCGATCGTAGCGGTCCAACCTACGAGCAGTACTTC
>TRBV6-5|NA|TRBJ2-6|NA
CASGISGANGLTF
TGTGCCAGCGGTATCTCTGGGGCCAACGGCCTGACTTTC
>TRBV2|TRBD1|TRBJ1-2|NA
CASSLDRAGYTF
TGTGCCAGCAGTCTAGACAGGGCGGGCTACACCTTC
>TRBV6-5|NA|TRBJ1-2|NA
CASSYSGPSGSSYTF
TGTGCCAGCAGTTACTCGGGTCCGAGCGGATCCTCCTACACCTTC
>TRBV19|NA|TRBJ1-3|once
CASSSTERNTIYF
TGTGCCAGTAGTTCAACAGAAAGAAACACCATATATTTT
>TRBV6-1|NA|TRBJ2-1|NA
CASSELRTRNEQFF
TGTGCCAGCAGTGAGCTTAGGACACGGAATGAGCAGTTCTTC
>TRBV5-1|NA|TRBJ1-2|NA
CASSQTESYGYTF
TGCGCCAGCAGTCAGACAGAGTCCTATGGCTACACCTTC
>TRBV29-1|TRBD1|TRBJ2-1|NA
CSASDRGLHEQFF
TGCAGCGCCTCGGACAGGGGTTTGCATGAGCAGTTCTTC
>TRBV10-2|NA|TRBJ2-1|once
CASSEIASSYNEQFF
TGCGCCAGCAGTGAAATAGCGTCCTCCTACAATGAGCAGTTCTTC
>TRBV6-6|NA|TRBJ1-1|few
CASMRLNTEAFF
TGTGCCAGCATGAGGTTGAACACTGAAGCTTTCTTT
>TRBV5-1|NA|TRBJ1-2|few
CASSLAQGLGYTF
TGCGCCAGCAGCTTGGCCCAGGGGTTAGGCTACACCTTC
>TRBV29-1|TRBD2|TRBJ2-7|NA
CSALGGRSSYEQYF
TGCAGCGCCCTAGGCGGGAGGAGCTCCTACGAGCAGTACTTC
>TRBV6-6|TRBD1|TRBJ2-1|NA
CASSLDRGYNEQFF
TGTGCCAGCAGTTTGGACAGGGGATACAATGAGCAGTTCTTC
>TRBV9|NA|TRBJ2-7|NA
CASSVEGTALSYEQYF
TGTGCCAGCAGCGTAGAAGGCACAGCTTTATCCTACGAGCAGTACTTC
>TRBV7-2|TRBD1|TRBJ1-2|NA
CASSLQAGLGQNYGYTF
TGTGCCAGCAGTCTACAAGCCGGCCTGGGACAGAACTATGGCTACACCTTC
>TRBV7-6|NA|TRBJ2-7|NA
CASSYLGGGGPEDEQYF
TGTGCCAGCAGCTACCTGGGTGGGGGAGGCCCGGAGGACGAGCAGTACTTC
>TRBV6-1|TRBD1|TRBJ1-5|NA
CASSGGQEHLLNQPQHF
TGTGCCAGCAGTGGGGGACAGGAGCATCTTTTAAATCAGCCCCAGCATTTT
>TRBV27|NA|TRBJ1-1|few
CASSLSIQVESGTEAFF
TGTGCCAGCAGTTTATCGATCCAGGTGGAAAGCGGCACTGAAGCTTTCTTT
>TRBV11-2|TRBD1|TRBJ1-2|once
CASSGVGQTGNYGYTF
TGTGCCAGCAGCGGAGTGGGACAGACCGGTAACTATGGCTACACCTTC
>TRBV18|NA|TRBJ1-1|NA
CATRPGDPTEAFF
TGTGCCACGCGTCCAGGGGATCCTACTGAAGCTTTCTTT
>TRBV7-2|NA|TRBJ2-3|NA
CASRGGRISTDTQYF
TGTGCCAGCAGAGGAGGGCGAATTAGCACAGATACGCAGTATTTT
>TRBV7-9|TRBD1|TRBJ2-1|NA
CASSSRTGKYHEQFF
TGTGCCAGCAGCTCCCGGACAGGGAAGTACCATGAGCAGTTCTTC
>TRBV19|NA|TRBJ2-7|NA
CASSIQGSSYEQYF
TGTGCCAGTAGTATTCAGGGGAGCTCCTACGAGCAGTACTTC
>TRBV19|TRBD1|TRBJ2-7|NA
CASSIGDSYEQYF
TGTGCCAGTAGTATAGGGGACAGCTACGAGCAGTACTTC
>TRBV5-1|NA|TRBJ2-5|NA
CASSPDQETQYF
TGCGCCAGCAGCCCCGACCAAGAGACCCAGTACTTC
>TRBV9|NA|TRBJ2-3|few
CASSVGSERTDTQYF
TGTGCCAGCAGCGTAGGGTCGGAGCGCACAGATACGCAGTATTTT
>TRBV27|TRBD2|TRBJ2-3|NA
CASNPGLAGPDTQYF
TGTGCCAGCAACCCGGGACTAGCGGGGCCAGATACGCAGTATTTT